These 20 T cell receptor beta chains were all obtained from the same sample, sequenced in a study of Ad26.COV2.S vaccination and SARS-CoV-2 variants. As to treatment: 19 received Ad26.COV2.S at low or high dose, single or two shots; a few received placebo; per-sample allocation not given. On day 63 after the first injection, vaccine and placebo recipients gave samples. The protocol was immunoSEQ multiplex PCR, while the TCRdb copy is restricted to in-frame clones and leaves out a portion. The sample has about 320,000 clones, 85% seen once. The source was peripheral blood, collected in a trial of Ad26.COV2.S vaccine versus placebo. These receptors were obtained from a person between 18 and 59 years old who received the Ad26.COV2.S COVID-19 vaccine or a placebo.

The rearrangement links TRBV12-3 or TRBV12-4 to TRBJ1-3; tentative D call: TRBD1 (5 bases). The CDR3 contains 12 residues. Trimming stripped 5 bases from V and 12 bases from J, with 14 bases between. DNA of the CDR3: TGTGCCAGCAGTACCCAAACAGGTCTCATATATTTT. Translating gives CASSTQTGLIYF.

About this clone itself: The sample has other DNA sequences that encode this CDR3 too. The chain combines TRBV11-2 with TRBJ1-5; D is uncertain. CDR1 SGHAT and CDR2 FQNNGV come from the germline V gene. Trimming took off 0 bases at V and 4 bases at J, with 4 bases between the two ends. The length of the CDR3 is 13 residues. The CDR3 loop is CASSLDRNQPQHF. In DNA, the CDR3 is TGTGCCAGCAGCTTAGACAGAAATCAGCCCCAGCATTTT. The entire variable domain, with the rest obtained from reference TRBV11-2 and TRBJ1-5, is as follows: EAGVAQSPRYKIIEKRQSVAFWCNPISGHATLYWYQQILGQGPKLLIQFQNNGVVDDSQLPKDRFSAERLKGVDSTLKIQPAKLEDSAVYLCASSLDRNQPQHFGDGTRLSIL.

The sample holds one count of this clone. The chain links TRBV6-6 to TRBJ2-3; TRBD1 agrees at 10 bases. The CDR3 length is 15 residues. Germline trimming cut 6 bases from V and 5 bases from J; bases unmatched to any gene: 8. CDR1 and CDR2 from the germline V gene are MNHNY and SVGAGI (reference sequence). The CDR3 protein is CASSRTGGDKDTQYF. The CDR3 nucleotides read TGTGCCAGCAGCCGGACAGGGGGTGACAAAGATACGCAGTATTTT.

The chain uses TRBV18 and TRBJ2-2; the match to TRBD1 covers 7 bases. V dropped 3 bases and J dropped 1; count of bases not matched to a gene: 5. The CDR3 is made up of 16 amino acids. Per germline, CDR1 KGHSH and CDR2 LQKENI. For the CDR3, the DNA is TGTGCCAGCTCACCTAGGACAGGACTGAACACCGGGGAGCTGTTTTTT. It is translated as CASSPRTGLNTGELFF.

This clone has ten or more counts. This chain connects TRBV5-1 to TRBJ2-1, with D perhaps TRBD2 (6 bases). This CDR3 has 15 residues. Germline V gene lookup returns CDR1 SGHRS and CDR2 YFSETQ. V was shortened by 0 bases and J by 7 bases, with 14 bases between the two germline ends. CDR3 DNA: TGCGCCAGCAGCTTGGGGGGAGGCTTGAGGAATGAGCAGTTCTTC. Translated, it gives CASSLGGGLRNEQFF.

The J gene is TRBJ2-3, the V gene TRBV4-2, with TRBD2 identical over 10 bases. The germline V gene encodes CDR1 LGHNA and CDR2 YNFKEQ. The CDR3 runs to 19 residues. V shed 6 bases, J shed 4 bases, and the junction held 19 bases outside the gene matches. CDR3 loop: CASRYGVSGGATVPDTQYF. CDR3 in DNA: TGTGCCAGCAGATACGGGGTGAGCGGGGGGGCCACTGTGCCAGATACGCAGTATTTT.

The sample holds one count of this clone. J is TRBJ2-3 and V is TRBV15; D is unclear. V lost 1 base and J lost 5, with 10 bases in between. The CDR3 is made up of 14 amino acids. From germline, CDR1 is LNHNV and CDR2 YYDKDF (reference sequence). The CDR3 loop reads CATSRGGWGDTQYF. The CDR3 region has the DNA TGTGCCACCAGCAGAGGTGGTTGGGGAGATACGCAGTATTTT.

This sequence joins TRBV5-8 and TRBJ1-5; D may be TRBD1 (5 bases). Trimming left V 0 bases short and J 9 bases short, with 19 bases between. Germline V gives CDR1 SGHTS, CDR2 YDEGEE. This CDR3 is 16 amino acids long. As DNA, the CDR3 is TGTGCCAGCAGCTTGGGCGCCACGCGGGACGGGGCGCCCCAGCATTTT. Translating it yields CASSLGATRDGAPQHF.

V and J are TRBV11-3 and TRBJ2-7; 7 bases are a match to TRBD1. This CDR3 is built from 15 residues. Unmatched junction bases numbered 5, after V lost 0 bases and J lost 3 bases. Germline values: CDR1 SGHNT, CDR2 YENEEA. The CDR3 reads CASSLDLHRGYEQYF. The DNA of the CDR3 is TGTGCCAGCAGCTTAGATCTGCACAGGGGCTACGAGCAGTACTTC.

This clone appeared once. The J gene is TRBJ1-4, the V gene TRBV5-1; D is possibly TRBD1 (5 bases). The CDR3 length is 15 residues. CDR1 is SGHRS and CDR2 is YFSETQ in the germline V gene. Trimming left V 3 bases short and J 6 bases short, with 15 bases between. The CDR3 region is CASSSSGTGDEKLFF. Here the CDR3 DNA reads TGCGCCAGCAGCTCGAGCGGGACGGGGGATGAAAAACTGTTTTTT.

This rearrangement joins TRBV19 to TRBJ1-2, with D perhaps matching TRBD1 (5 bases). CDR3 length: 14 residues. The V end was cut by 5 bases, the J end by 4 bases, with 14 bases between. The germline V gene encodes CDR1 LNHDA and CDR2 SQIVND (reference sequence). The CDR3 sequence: CASSPPQGFYGYTF. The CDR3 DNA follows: TGTGCCAGTAGTCCTCCTCAGGGTTTCTATGGCTACACCTTC.

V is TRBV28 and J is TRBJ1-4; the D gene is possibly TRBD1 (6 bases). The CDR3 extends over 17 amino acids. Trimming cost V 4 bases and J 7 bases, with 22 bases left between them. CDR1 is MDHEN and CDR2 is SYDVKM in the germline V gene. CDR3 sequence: CASSSLRGGRGLEKLFF. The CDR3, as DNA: TGTGCCAGCAGTTCCCTTCGGGGGGGCCGGGGGCTTGAAAAACTGTTTTTT. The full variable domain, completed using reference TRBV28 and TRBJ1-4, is DVKVTQSSRYLVKRTGEKVFLECVQDMDHENMFWYRQDPGLGLRLIYFSYDVKMKEKGDIPEGYSVSREKKERFSLILESASTNQTSMYLCASSSLRGGRGLEKLFFGSGTQLSVL.

In DNA, the CDR3 is TGCGCCAGCAGCTTAGGGGCCAGCACTACGAACACTGAAGCTTTCTTT. Its translation: CASSLGASTTNTEAFF. The chain couples TRBV5-1 to TRBJ1-1; D perhaps matches TRBD1 (5 bases). Germline CDR1 SGHRS, CDR2 YFSETQ. This CDR3 is 16 amino acids long. Between the trimmed V and J ends, which lost 2 bases and 1 base, there was a span of 15 bases.

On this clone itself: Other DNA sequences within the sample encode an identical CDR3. CDR3: CASSPPTGSGTEAFF. CDR3 coding DNA: TGTGCCAGCTCACCACCCACAGGGTCTGGGACTGAAGCTTTCTTT. The chain couples TRBV18 to TRBJ1-1; D perhaps matches TRBD1 (6 bases). This CDR3 has 15 residues. V lost 0 bases, J lost 5 bases, and 13 bases lay in between. The germline gives CDR1 KGHSH, CDR2 LQKENI.

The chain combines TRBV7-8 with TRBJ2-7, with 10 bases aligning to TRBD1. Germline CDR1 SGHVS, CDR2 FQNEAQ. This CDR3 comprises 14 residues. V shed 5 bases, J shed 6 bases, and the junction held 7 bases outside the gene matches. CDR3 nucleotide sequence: TGTGCCAGCAGCCCCGGGACAGGGGCTCGCGAGCAGTACTTC. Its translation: CASSPGTGAREQYF.

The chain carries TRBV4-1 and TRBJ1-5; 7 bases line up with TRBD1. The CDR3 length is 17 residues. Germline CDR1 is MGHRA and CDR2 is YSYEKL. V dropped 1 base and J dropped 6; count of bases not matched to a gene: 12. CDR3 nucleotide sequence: TGCGCCAGCAGCCAAGTATTTGGCAGGGGGAAAGGTCAGCCCCAGCATTTT. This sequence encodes CASSQVFGRGKGQPQHF.

DNA for the CDR3: TGTGCCAGCAGGATCGGCAGGGGGTATTCACCCCTCCACTTT. It codes for CASRIGRGYSPLHF. The chain links TRBV6-5 to TRBJ1-6; 7 nucleotides match TRBD1. The CDR3 runs to 14 residues. J was trimmed by 8 bases and V by 6 bases; bases with no gene match: 7. CDR1 and CDR2 (germline): MNHEY, SVGAGI.

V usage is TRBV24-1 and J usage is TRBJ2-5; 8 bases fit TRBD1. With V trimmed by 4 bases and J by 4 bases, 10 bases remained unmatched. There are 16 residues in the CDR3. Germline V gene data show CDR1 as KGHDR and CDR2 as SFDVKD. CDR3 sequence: CATSDPVGRGRETQYF. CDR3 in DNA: TGTGCCACCAGTGACCCCGTCGGCAGGGGGCGAGAGACCCAGTACTTC.

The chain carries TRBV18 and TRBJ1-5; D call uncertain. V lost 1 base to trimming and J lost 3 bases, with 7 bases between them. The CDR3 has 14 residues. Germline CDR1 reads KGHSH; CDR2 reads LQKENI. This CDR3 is CASSPQQLNQPQHF. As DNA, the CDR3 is TGTGCCAGCTCACCACAACAACTCAATCAGCCCCAGCATTTT. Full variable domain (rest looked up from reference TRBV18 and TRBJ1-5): NAGVMQNPRHLVRRRGQEARLRCSPMKGHSHVYWYRQLPEEGLKFMVYLQKENIIDESGMPKERFSAEFPKEGPSILRIQQVVRGDSAAYFCASSPQQLNQPQHFGDGTRLSIL.

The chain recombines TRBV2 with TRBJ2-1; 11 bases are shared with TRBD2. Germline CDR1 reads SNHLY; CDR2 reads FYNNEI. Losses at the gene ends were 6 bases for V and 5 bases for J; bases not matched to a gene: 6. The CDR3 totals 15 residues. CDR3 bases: TGTGCCAGCAGCACTAGCGGGGGCTTTGACAATGAGCAGTTCTTC. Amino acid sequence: CASSTSGGFDNEQFF.